This TCR beta chain was identified in a study of blood T cell repertoires in COVID-19. Study background: The study drew acute and convalescent COVID-19 samples from the United States, Italy and Spain. T cells, B-cell-depleted T cells, or PBMCs supplied cDNA or gDNA.

Trimming left V 3 bases short and J 4 bases short, with 11 bases between. Germline V gives CDR1 SGHDT, CDR2 YYEEEE. The CDR3 extends over 14 amino acids. Assay: immunoSEQ multiplex PCR; the TCRdb copy retains only in-frame clones and omits some. The top ten clones hold around 0.96% of a sample with around 300,000 clones, roughly 89% of them seen once. The chain has TRBV5-6 and TRBJ1-5; a possible D gene is TRBD1 (6 bases). The specimen was peripheral blood. The TCR originated in a woman between 35 and 50 years old with COVID-19, enrolled during active disease. The CDR3 spells CASSSTGWNQPQHF. CDR3 DNA sequence: TGTGCCAGCAGCTCGACAGGATGGAATCAGCCCCAGCATTTT.